The rows below give T cell receptor beta chains drawn from one sample of a study of blood T cell repertoires in COVID-19. TCRdb's table, derived via immunoSEQ multiplex PCR, lists solely in-frame clones and lacks some. This table has roughly 240,000 clones, more than 85% appearing once. Material: peripheral blood. The source of these receptors is a man aged 18 to 29 with active or convalescent COVID-19. Each CDR3 is given with its conserved first and last residue. A D gene is named only where the DNA matches it firmly. Size tells how often a clone was seen (once, few, many) or the class of an expanded clone, and some rows leave it out.

cdr3_aa cdr3_nt v_call d_call j_call clone_size
CATSPSGRTTYNEQFF TGTGCCACCTCTCCCAGCGGGAGGACCACCTACAATGAGCAGTTCTTC TRBV15 TRBD2 TRBJ2-1 -
CASSSPEWPWGELFF TGTGCCAGCAGTTCCCCCGAATGGCCGTGGGGGGAGCTGTTTTTT TRBV28 - TRBJ2-2 once
CAIREDKDRGRGVGYEQYF TGTGCCATCAGGGAGGATAAGGACAGGGGCAGGGGGGTTGGCTACGAGCAGTACTTC TRBV10-3 TRBD1 TRBJ2-7 -
CASSLALGGRDGYTF TGTGCCAGCAGCTTAGCGCTAGGGGGCAGGGATGGCTACACCTTC TRBV7-9 TRBD1 TRBJ1-2 -
CATRTGGDDEQFF TGTGCCACCCGGACAGGGGGTGACGATGAGCAGTTCTTC TRBV24-1 TRBD1 TRBJ2-1 -
CASSYEDSSPRNEKLFF TGTGCCAGCAGTTACGAGGACAGCTCTCCTAGAAATGAAAAACTGTTTTTT TRBV6-2/TRBV6-3 - TRBJ1-4 -
CASSTGLLTGELFF TGCGCCAGCAGTACAGGGCTACTCACCGGGGAGCTGTTTTTT TRBV10-1 - TRBJ2-2 -
CASSIHRGTGELFF TGTGCCAGTAGTATTCACAGGGGCACCGGGGAGCTGTTTTTT TRBV19 TRBD1 TRBJ2-2 -
CASSYSTGGRENEQFF TGTGCCAGCAGTTACTCCACAGGGGGAAGGGAGAATGAGCAGTTCTTC TRBV6-5 TRBD1 TRBJ2-1 -
CASSFRSGGLSDEQFF TGCGCCAGCAGCTTCAGGAGCGGGGGGCTTTCTGATGAGCAGTTCTTC TRBV5-1 TRBD2 TRBJ2-1 few
CASSYSGQGLGYTF TGTGCCAGCAGTTACTCGGGACAGGGCCTGGGCTACACCTTC TRBV6-5 TRBD1 TRBJ1-2 -
CASRDRGLNTEAFF TGTGCCAGCAGGGACAGGGGATTGAACACTGAAGCTTTCTTT TRBV6-6 TRBD1 TRBJ1-1 -
CSVPGLANTGELFF TGCAGCGTCCCAGGACTAGCGAACACCGGGGAGCTGTTTTTT TRBV29-1 TRBD2 TRBJ2-2 -
CASSPPGHPYRTDTQYF TGTGCCAGCAGCCCGCCGGGACACCCTTATCGCACAGATACGCAGTATTTT TRBV9 - TRBJ2-3 -
CASSQQGNYEQYF TGTGCCAGCAGCCAACAGGGGAACTACGAGCAGTACTTC TRBV3-1/TRBV3-2 - TRBJ2-7 -
CASSLMWEPTYEQYF TGTGCCAGCAGCTTAATGTGGGAGCCCACCTACGAGCAGTACTTC TRBV7-2 - TRBJ2-7 -
CASSQALERETQYF TGTGCCAGCAGCCAAGCATTGGAGCGGGAGACCCAGTACTTC TRBV3-1/TRBV3-2 - TRBJ2-5 -
CASSYRGYNEQFF TGTGCCAGCAGCTACAGGGGTTACAATGAGCAGTTCTTC TRBV6-6 TRBD1 TRBJ2-1 -